This T cell receptor (beta chain) appears in the sequencing data of a study of T cell repertoires in cytomegalovirus infection. Study-wide context: Public TCR beta signatures provided an indication of both CMV infection and a matching HLA type.

TCRdb independently ran MiXCR on the reads; one entry per CDR3 protein. The table lists hundreds of thousands of distinct CDR3 sequences, 25% to 30% of them singletons. This clonotype was seen many times. Its target is unknown. Overall study findings and caveats: HLA-C-restricted CMV clonotypes gave the most frequent clonotype in two of eight donors.

The CDR3 spans 15 residues. Germline loops: CDR1 SGHTA, CDR2 FQGNSA. V lost 10 bases to trimming and J lost 8 bases, with 24 bases between them. Specimen: cultured PBMCs, collected from culture after CMV antigen stimulation. The sequence was collected from a human donor in good health (CMV status not recorded). Some clones in this sample may be carry-over from other donors' samples. The rearrangement joins TRBV7-2 to TRBJ2-1; TRBD2 might be the D (5 bases). The CDR3 region is CATTPEALEVHEQFF. The DNA for the CDR3 is TGTGCCACCACCCCGGAGGCGCTGGAGGTACATGAGCAGTTCTTC.